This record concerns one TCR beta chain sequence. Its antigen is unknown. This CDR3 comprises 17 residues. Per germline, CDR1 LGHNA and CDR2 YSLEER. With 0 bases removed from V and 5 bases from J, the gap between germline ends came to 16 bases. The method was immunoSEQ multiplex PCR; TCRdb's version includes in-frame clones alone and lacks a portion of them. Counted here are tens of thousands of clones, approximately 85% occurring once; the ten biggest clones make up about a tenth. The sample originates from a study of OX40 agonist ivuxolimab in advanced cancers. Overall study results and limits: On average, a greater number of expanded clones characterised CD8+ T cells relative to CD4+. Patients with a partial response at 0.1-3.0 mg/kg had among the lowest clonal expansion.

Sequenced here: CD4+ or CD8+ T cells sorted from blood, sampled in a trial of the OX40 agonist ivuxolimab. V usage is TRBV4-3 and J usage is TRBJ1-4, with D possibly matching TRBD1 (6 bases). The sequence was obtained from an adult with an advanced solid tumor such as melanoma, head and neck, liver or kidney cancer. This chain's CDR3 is CASSQDYSGALNEKLFF. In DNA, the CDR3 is TGCGCCAGCAGCCAAGACTACTCAGGGGCCCTAAATGAAAAACTGTTTTTT.